The entry below gives a single TCR beta chain sequence along with its context. The source of the sample is a study of control samples from healthy donors and cancer patients. Assay: immunoSEQ multiplex PCR; the TCRdb copy retains only in-frame clones and omits some. The sample has over 150,000 clones, 94% seen once. The V segment lost 7 bases and the J segment 2 bases; nucleotides outside the gene matches: 8. The CDR3 covers 14 residues. Germline V gene data show CDR1 as MNHEY and CDR2 as SVGAGI. The origin of this receptor is a man aged 60 to 75 with colorectal cancer. V usage is TRBV6-5 and J usage is TRBJ2-7; 7 nucleotides match TRBD2. Sample: PBMCs. The CDR3 DNA is TGTGCCAGCACCAAAGGCCGGGGGGCCTACGAGCAGTACTTC. Its translation is CASTKGRGAYEQYF.